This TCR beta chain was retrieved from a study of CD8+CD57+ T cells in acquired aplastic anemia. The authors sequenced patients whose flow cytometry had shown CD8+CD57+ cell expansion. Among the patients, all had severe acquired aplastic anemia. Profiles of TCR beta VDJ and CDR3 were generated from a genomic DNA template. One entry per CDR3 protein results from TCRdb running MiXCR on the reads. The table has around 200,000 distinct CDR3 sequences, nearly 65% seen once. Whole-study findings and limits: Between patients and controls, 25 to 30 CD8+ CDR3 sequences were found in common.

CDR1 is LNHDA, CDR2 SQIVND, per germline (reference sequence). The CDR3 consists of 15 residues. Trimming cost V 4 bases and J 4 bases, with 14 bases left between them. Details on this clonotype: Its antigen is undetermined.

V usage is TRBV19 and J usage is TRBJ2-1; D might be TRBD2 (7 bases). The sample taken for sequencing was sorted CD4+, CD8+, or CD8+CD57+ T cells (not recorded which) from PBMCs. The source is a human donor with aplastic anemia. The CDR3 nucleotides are TGTGCCAGTAGTAGTAGGGGGGGCCTATACAATGAGCAGTTCTTC. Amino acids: CASSSRGGLYNEQFF.